These 30 T cell receptor beta chains were all obtained from the same sample, sequenced in a study of blood T cells in healthy people across ages. Primed by a sample-barcoded 5' primer and a J-beta primer mix, a second PCR proceeded for about 7 to 12 cycles. In TCRdb, the 5' RACE reads were re-called with MiXCR into one record per CDR3 protein. The sample has some 730,000 distinct CDR3 sequences; roughly 20% are singletons. Sequenced: blood. The receptor set was obtained from a man aged 65 to 79 in good health.

This clonotype was seen a handful of times. The rearrangement uses TRBV9 and TRBJ2-6; the D gene could be TRBD1 or TRBD2 (6 bases each). The CDR3 is made up of 18 amino acids. In germline, CDR1 is SGDLS, CDR2 YYNGEE. V gave up 0 bases and J gave up 0 bases, with 13 bases separating them. This CDR3 is CASSVVGRGLSGANVLTF. CDR3 in DNA: TGTGCCAGCAGCGTAGTAGGCAGGGGACTCTCTGGGGCCAACGTCCTGACTTTC. Looking up the rest from reference TRBV9 and TRBJ2-6 gives the full variable domain: DSGVTQTPKHLITATGQRVTLRCSPRSGDLSVYWYQQSLDQGLQFLIQYYNGEERAKGNILERFSAQQFPDLHSELNLSSLELGDSALYFCASSVVGRGLSGANVLTFGAGSRLTVL.

The chain combines TRBV20-1 with TRBJ1-6; unclear D gene. CDR1 is DFQATT and CDR2 is SNEGSKA in the germline V gene (reference sequence). With 6 bases removed from V and 9 bases from J, the gap between germline ends came to 15 bases. This CDR3 has 13 residues. The CDR3 nucleotides read TGCAGTGCCAAGACAACCCGCGGTTCACCCCTCCACTTT. Translation: CSAKTTRGSPLHF.

This chain uses TRBV29-1 with TRBJ1-1; a possible D gene is TRBD1 (6 bases). Germline CDR1 SQVTM, CDR2 ANQGSEA. This CDR3 region has 17 residues. The V gene lost 0 bases and the J gene lost 1 base, with 18 bases spanning the gap. This chain's CDR3 is CSVEDLSSGAGNTEAFF. The DNA of the CDR3 is TGCAGCGTTGAAGATCTTAGTTCAGGGGCTGGGAACACTGAAGCTTTCTTT. Full variable domain (outside the CDR3, taken from reference TRBV29-1 and TRBJ1-1): SAVISQKPSRDICQRGTSLTIQCQVDSQVTMMFWYRQQPGQSLTLIATANQGSEATYESGFVIDKFPISRPNLTFSTLTVSNMSPEDSSIYLCSVEDLSSGAGNTEAFFGQGTRLTVV.

The sample holds a few counts of this clonotype. V gene TRBV4-3 combines with J gene TRBJ2-3; 7 bases are a match to TRBD2. CDR3 length: 15 residues. The V and J ends lost 1 base and 6 bases, in that order; junction bases with no gene match: 7. Germline V gene data show CDR1 as LGHNA and CDR2 as YSLEER. CDR3 DNA: TGCGCCAGCAGCCAAGGGGGCGGGAGTCGTGATACGCAGTATTTT. Its protein product is CASSQGGGSRDTQYF.

This clonotype occurred a few times. This chain links TRBV19 with TRBJ2-7, with D tentatively TRBD1 (5 bases). CDR1 LNHDA and CDR2 SQIVND come from the germline V gene (reference sequence). Trimming took off 5 bases at V and 1 base at J, with 12 bases between the two ends. This CDR3 comprises 14 residues. The CDR3 DNA reads as TGTGCCAGTAGTGACAGTCACCCATCCTACGAGCAGTACTTC. This translates into CASSDSHPSYEQYF. Full variable domain (rest looked up from reference TRBV19 and TRBJ2-7): DGGITQSPKYLFRKEGQNVTLSCEQNLNHDAMYWYRQDPGQGLRLIYYSQIVNDFQKGDIAEGYSVSREKKESFPLTVTSAQKNPTAFYLCASSDSHPSYEQYFGPGTRLTVT.

The chain recombines TRBV24-1 with TRBJ2-1; D might be TRBD1 or TRBD2, each matching 7 bases. The J call may be in error: the DNA end matches TRBJ2-5 better. CDR1 and CDR2 (germline): KGHDR, SFDVKD. This CDR3 region has 15 residues. In nucleotides, the CDR3 is TGTGCCACCAGTGAATCGACAGGGAGCGGGAAGACCCAGTACTTC. It specifies CATSESTGSGKTQYF.

This clonotype was recorded a few times. The chain joins TRBV20-1 to TRBJ2-1; D is unclear. Germline V gene data show CDR1 as DFQATT and CDR2 as SNEGSKA (reference sequence). This CDR3 spans 14 amino acids. Trimming shortened V by 6 bases and J by 2 bases, and 14 bases separated the two germline ends. The CDR3: CSALLFSAYNEQFF. The DNA of the CDR3 is TGCAGTGCCCTTCTTTTCTCCGCCTACAATGAGCAGTTCTTC.

The chain is built from TRBV2 and TRBJ1-4; unclear D gene. This CDR3 spans 14 amino acids. V gave up 0 bases and J gave up 6 bases, with 8 bases separating them. Germline CDR1 is SNHLY and CDR2 is FYNNEI. This chain's CDR3 is CASSEALLHEKLFF. The CDR3, as DNA: TGTGCCAGCAGTGAAGCGCTCTTACATGAAAAACTGTTTTTT.

This clonotype appeared a few times. The chain links TRBV6-6 to TRBJ2-5; 11 nucleotides line up with TRBD2. The trim removed 8 bases at V and 11 bases at J, leaving 10 bases unmatched. Germline values: CDR1 MNHNY, CDR2 SVGAGI (reference sequence). This CDR3 contains 13 residues. This chain's CDR3 is CASSSLAGDGQYF. The DNA for the CDR3 is TGTGCCAGCTCATCACTAGCGGGGGACGGGCAGTACTTC.

This clonotype was detected many times. The chain combines TRBV2 with TRBJ2-5, with 8 bases matching TRBD1. With the DNA end fitting TRBJ2-7 better, the J assignment may be wrong. CDR3 length: 13 residues. Per the germline V gene, CDR1 is SNHLY and CDR2 is FYNNEI. This CDR3 is CASRRTGPDEQYF. CDR3 bases: TGTGCCAGCAGGAGGACAGGGCCGGACGAGCAGTACTTC.

This clonotype was observed a handful of times. This chain joins TRBV14 and TRBJ2-1; either TRBD1 or TRBD2 may fit D (5 bases each). CDR1 is SGHDN and CDR2 is FVKESK in the germline V gene. This CDR3 contains 21 residues. The V end lost 0 bases, the J end lost 4 bases, and 28 bases lay between the germline ends. The CDR3 DNA reads as TGTGCCAGCAGCCAAGATTTTACCGCTAGCCCTCCCTTCAGGGAGTACAATGAGCAGTTCTTC. This sequence encodes CASSQDFTASPPFREYNEQFF.

The gene calls are TRBV7-2 and TRBJ1-1; D gene ambiguous. The CDR3 runs to 15 residues. Germline V gene data show CDR1 as SGHTA and CDR2 as FQGNSA. Between the trimmed V and J ends, which lost 4 bases and 2 bases, there was a span of 14 bases. The CDR3 bases are TGTGCCAGCAGCTATACTCGGGGTCAAAACACTGAAGCTTTCTTT. Its protein is CASSYTRGQNTEAFF. Full variable domain (remainder filled in from reference TRBV7-2 and TRBJ1-1): GAGVSQSPSNKVTEKGKDVELRCDPISGHTALYWYRQSLGQGLEFLIYFQGNSAPDKSGLPSDRFSAERTGGSVSTLTIQRTQQEDSAVYLCASSYTRGQNTEAFFGQGTRLTVV.

The chain uses TRBV3-1 and TRBJ2-5; a possible D gene is TRBD2 (7 bases). The length of the CDR3 is 16 residues. The germline V and J ends were trimmed by 4 bases and 6 bases, with 21 bases remaining between them. CDR1 is LGHDT, CDR2 YNNKEL, per germline (reference sequence). The CDR3 nucleotides are TGTGCCAGCAGCCGGATAGGGGAGGGAGGGGGAAAGACCCAGTACTTC. Amino acid sequence: CASSRIGEGGGKTQYF.

This chain uses TRBV20-1 with TRBJ1-6; D remains ambiguous. CDR3 size: 10 residues. Trimming removed 3 bases at V and 18 bases at J, with 12 bases between. The germline gives CDR1 DFQATT, CDR2 SNEGSKA (reference sequence). The CDR3 nucleotides are TGCAGTGCTAGTGGAAGAGGGAGCCACTTT. This translates into CSASGRGSHF.

With respect to this clonotype: The junction shows a germline mismatch at one end, possibly a read error. The chain joins TRBV12-3 or TRBV12-4 to TRBJ2-1, with a tentative D call TRBD2 (5 bases). The CDR3 has 13 residues. CDR3: CASRLANSGEQFF. Written as DNA, the CDR3 is TGTGCCAGCAGGTTAGCGAACTCGGGTGAGCAGTTCTTC.

The V call is TRBV2, the J call TRBJ1-3; TRBD1 might be the D (5 bases). V lost 3 bases and J lost 3, with 9 bases in between. The CDR3 runs 14 residues. Germline V CDR1 and CDR2: SNHLY, FYNNEI. This CDR3 reads CASSDGDGGNTIYF. CDR3 sequence (DNA): TGTGCCAGCAGTGATGGGGACGGTGGAAACACCATATATTTT.

Here the CDR3 DNA reads TGTGCCAGCAGCTCCTTTTTAACTAGTCCAGAGACCCAGTACTTC. It specifies CASSSFLTSPETQYF. The chain links TRBV11-2 to TRBJ2-5, with TRBD2 as a possible D gene (5 bases). The CDR3 contains 15 residues. Between the trimmed V and J ends, which lost 4 bases and 4 bases, there was a span of 16 bases. CDR1 SGHAT and CDR2 FQNNGV come from the germline V gene. Complete variable domain (other parts from reference TRBV11-2 and TRBJ2-5): EAGVAQSPRYKIIEKRQSVAFWCNPISGHATLYWYQQILGQGPKLLIQFQNNGVVDDSQLPKDRFSAERLKGVDSTLKIQPAKLEDSAVYLCASSSFLTSPETQYFGPGTRLLVL.

The rearrangement uses TRBV18 and TRBJ2-2; D unclear. V dropped 1 base and J dropped 4 bases, with 16 bases sitting between them. The CDR3 sequence is 17 residues long. Per germline, CDR1 KGHSH and CDR2 LQKENI. CDR3 region: CASSPQRVEAGTGELFF. Here the CDR3 DNA reads TGTGCCAGCTCACCACAGCGCGTCGAGGCAGGCACCGGGGAGCTGTTTTTT.

This clonotype has a handful of counts. The chain employs TRBV5-1 and TRBJ2-1, with 10 bases fitting TRBD1. The germline V gene encodes CDR1 SGHRS and CDR2 YFSETQ. V gave up 5 bases and J gave up 8 bases; unmatched junction bases: 10. The CDR3 has 15 amino acids. CDR3 residues: CASRSTGQGRDEQFF. CDR3 bases: TGCGCCAGCAGGTCCACGGGACAGGGGCGGGATGAGCAGTTCTTC.

This clonotype was detected only a few times. The V gene is TRBV28, the J gene TRBJ2-4; TRBD2 might be the D (6 bases). In germline, CDR1 is MDHEN, CDR2 SYDVKM. The CDR3 has 12 residues. V was clipped by 3 bases and J by 13 bases, with 13 bases between them. The CDR3 reads CASSLTTRGQYF. CDR3 DNA: TGTGCCAGCAGTTTGACGACTAGAGGACAGTACTTC.

The chain recombines TRBV19 with TRBJ2-5; D gene uncertain. The germline gives CDR1 LNHDA, CDR2 SQIVND (reference sequence). V shed 6 bases and J shed 1 base, with 9 bases lying between them. The CDR3 covers 13 residues. The CDR3 DNA reads TGTGCCAGTAGCCCCCCGTTCCAAGAGACCCAGTACTTC. Amino acid sequence: CASSPPFQETQYF.

The CDR3: CSARVVTGANVLTF. The DNA for the CDR3 is TGCAGTGCTAGAGTTGTCACTGGGGCCAACGTCCTGACTTTC. The rearrangement links TRBV20-1 to TRBJ2-6; D gene uncertain. The CDR3 sequence is 14 residues long. Germline assignment: CDR1 DFQATT and CDR2 SNEGSKA (reference sequence). Deletions cut 1 base from V and 2 bases from J, with 6 bases between.

This clonotype was observed a few times. V and J are TRBV7-3 and TRBJ2-1, with a possible D match to TRBD2 (6 bases). Germline CDR1 SGHTA, CDR2 FQGTGA. V shed 4 bases and J shed 4 bases, with 23 bases lying between them. The CDR3 runs to 18 residues. The CDR3 reads CASSSHPTSPIAYNEQFF. Here the CDR3 DNA reads TGTGCCAGCAGCTCACACCCGACTAGTCCCATAGCATACAATGAGCAGTTCTTC. The whole variable domain, remainder taken from reference TRBV7-3 and TRBJ2-1, is GAGVSQTPSNKVTEKGKYVELRCDPISGHTALYWYRQSLGQGPEFLIYFQGTGAADDSGLPNDRFFAVRPEGSVSTLKIQRTERGDSAVYLCASSSHPTSPIAYNEQFFGPGTRLTVL.

This clonotype was found many times. The rearrangement uses TRBV5-1 and TRBJ2-1, with D possibly being TRBD2 (6 bases). The germline gives CDR1 SGHRS, CDR2 YFSETQ. V was trimmed by 0 bases and J by 3 bases, leaving 13 bases between them. The CDR3 consists of 16 residues. As DNA, the CDR3 is TGCGCCAGCAGCTTGGTGCTTGGCGGGGACTACAATGAGCAGTTCTTC. Translating it yields CASSLVLGGDYNEQFF.

V gene TRBV30 combines with J gene TRBJ2-3; D could derive from TRBD1 or TRBD2 (6 bases each). The CDR3 sequence is 13 residues long. The ends were cut back, 0 bases at V and 7 bases at J, with 11 bases in the middle. Germline CDR1 and CDR2: GTSNPN and SVGIG (reference sequence). This CDR3 reads CAWSVQGGNTQYF. The CDR3, as DNA: TGTGCCTGGAGTGTACAAGGGGGGAATACGCAGTATTTT.

V and J are TRBV20-1 and TRBJ2-3; no reliable D call. V lost 6 bases to trimming and J lost 11 bases, with 15 bases between them. Germline V CDR1 and CDR2: DFQATT, SNEGSKA (reference sequence). The CDR3 length is 11 residues. The CDR3 sequence is CSARQAWGQYF. In DNA, the CDR3 is TGCAGTGCCAGGCAGGCCTGGGGGCAGTATTTT.

This clonotype occurred a few times. The chain recombines TRBV7-2 with TRBJ2-1; perhaps D is TRBD1 or TRBD2 (5 bases each). V lost 5 bases, J lost 3 bases, and 14 bases lay in between. Per germline, CDR1 SGHTA and CDR2 FQGNSA. The CDR3 loop spans 15 amino acids. The chain's CDR3 is CASSTGRNFYNEQFF. DNA of the CDR3: TGTGCCAGCAGCACGGGACGGAACTTCTACAATGAGCAGTTCTTC. The full variable domain, its missing parts supplied by reference TRBV7-2 and TRBJ2-1, is GAGVSQSPSNKVTEKGKDVELRCDPISGHTALYWYRQSLGQGLEFLIYFQGNSAPDKSGLPSDRFSAERTGGSVSTLTIQRTQQEDSAVYLCASSTGRNFYNEQFFGPGTRLTVL.

This clonotype has at least ten counts. This chain connects TRBV20-1 to TRBJ2-1; 12 nucleotides agree with TRBD1. The ends lost 6 bases at V and 6 bases at J; junction bases unmatched: 9. The V gene's germline CDR1 is DFQATT and CDR2 SNEGSKA (reference sequence). The CDR3 is made up of 15 amino acids. The CDR3 reads CSAGTGGLYTNEQFF. CDR3 nucleotides: TGCAGTGCCGGGACAGGGGGCTTATATACCAATGAGCAGTTCTTC.

The genes are TRBV4-1 and TRBJ2-3; D not resolved. V lost 0 bases to trimming and J lost 2 bases, with 6 bases between them. The germline gives CDR1 MGHRA, CDR2 YSYEKL. The CDR3 has 14 amino acids. The CDR3 bases are TGCGCCAGCAGCCAAGAGAGTTTCACAGATACGCAGTATTTT. Protein sequence: CASSQESFTDTQYF.

The chain joins TRBV27 to TRBJ2-1, with 14 nucleotides matching TRBD2. CDR1 MNHEY and CDR2 SMNVEV come from the germline V gene (reference sequence). The CDR3 is 18 residues long. V was clipped by 6 bases and J by 5 bases; unmatched bases: 12. CDR3 sequence (DNA): TGTGCCAGCAGCTCGACTAGCGGGGGGGCCTGGGGTAACAATGAGCAGTTCTTC. Protein product: CASSSTSGGAWGNNEQFF.